A single sample gave rise to the 5 T cell receptor beta chains below, sequenced in a study of CD8 T cells in ankylosing spondylitis. Each CDR3 protein gets one entry after TCRdb re-called the 5' RACE reads with MiXCR. Of tens of thousands of distinct CDR3 sequences in the sample, approximately 6% are singletons; the top ten hold around 4.5%. Sequenced sample: synovial fluid, either unsorted or a sorted T cell fraction (not recorded which). The receptors originated from a male donor with ankylosing spondylitis.

This clonotype has at least ten counts. The CDR3 spells CASSLGPGLEVETQYF. The CDR3 region has the DNA TGTGCCAGCAGCTTGGGACCAGGGCTCGAGGTGGAGACCCAGTACTTC. The chain joins TRBV5-4 to TRBJ2-5; the D gene is possibly TRBD1 (5 bases). With 0 bases removed from V and 5 bases from J, the gap between germline ends came to 17 bases. This CDR3 has 16 amino acids. In germline, CDR1 is SGHNT, CDR2 YYREEE (reference sequence).

The chain employs TRBV5-1 and TRBJ2-1, with D perhaps TRBD2 (7 bases). The CDR3 totals 15 residues. Germline CDR1 and CDR2: SGHRS and YFSETQ. V was trimmed by 1 base and J by 7 bases, leaving 15 bases between them. The CDR3 sequence: CASSLSVGGLNEQFF. In nucleotides, the CDR3 is TGCGCCAGCAGCTTGAGTGTCGGGGGGCTGAATGAGCAGTTCTTC.

This clonotype has a handful of counts. The rearrangement uses TRBV5-6 and TRBJ2-3; 7 nucleotides match TRBD1. Per the germline V gene, CDR1 is SGHDT and CDR2 is YYEEEE. The CDR3 is 19 amino acids. V lost 4 bases and J lost 0; bases outside the gene matches: 17. For the CDR3, the DNA is TGTGCCAGCAGCCCTGTTTCGGGACAGCAACGTACTAGCACAGATACGCAGTATTTT. Translation gives CASSPVSGQQRTSTDTQYF.

The table lists this clonotype with a few counts. The chain carries TRBV6-6 and TRBJ2-3; D may be TRBD2 (5 bases). The CDR3 has 13 amino acids. CDR1 is MNHNY and CDR2 is SVGAGI in the germline V gene (reference sequence). V was pared by 4 bases and J by 5 bases, with 10 bases between. CDR3 DNA sequence: TGTGCCAGCAGTTCCTGGGGAGAAGATACGCAGTATTTT. Its protein product is CASSSWGEDTQYF.

The CDR3 protein is CASSLGGGRDEQFF. DNA for the CDR3: TGTGCCAGCAGTTTGGGAGGGGGGAGGGATGAGCAGTTCTTC. The V call is TRBV6-2 or TRBV6-3, the J call TRBJ2-1, with TRBD2 as a possible D gene (7 bases). V was shortened by 4 bases and J by 8 bases, with 15 bases between the two germline ends. Germline CDR1 MNHEY, CDR2 SVGEGT. The CDR3 spans 14 residues.